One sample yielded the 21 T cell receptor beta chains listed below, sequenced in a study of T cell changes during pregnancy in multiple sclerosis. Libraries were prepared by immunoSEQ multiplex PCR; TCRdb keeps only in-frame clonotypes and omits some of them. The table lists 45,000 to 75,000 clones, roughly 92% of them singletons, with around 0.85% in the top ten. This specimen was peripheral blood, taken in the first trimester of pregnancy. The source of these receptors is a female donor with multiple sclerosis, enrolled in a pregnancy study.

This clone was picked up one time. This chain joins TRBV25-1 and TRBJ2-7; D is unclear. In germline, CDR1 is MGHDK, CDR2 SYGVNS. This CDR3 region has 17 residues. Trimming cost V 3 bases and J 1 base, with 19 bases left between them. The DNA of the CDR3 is TGTGCCAGCAGTGATCCGCTTAGGCCAGACAATTCCTACGAGCAGTACTTC. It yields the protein CASSDPLRPDNSYEQYF.

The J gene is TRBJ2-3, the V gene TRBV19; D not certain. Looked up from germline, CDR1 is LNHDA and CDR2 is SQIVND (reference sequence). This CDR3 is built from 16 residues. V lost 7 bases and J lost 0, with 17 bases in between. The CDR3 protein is CASTPLPGASTDTQYF. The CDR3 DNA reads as TGTGCCAGTACCCCCCTCCCAGGCGCTAGCACAGATACGCAGTATTTT.

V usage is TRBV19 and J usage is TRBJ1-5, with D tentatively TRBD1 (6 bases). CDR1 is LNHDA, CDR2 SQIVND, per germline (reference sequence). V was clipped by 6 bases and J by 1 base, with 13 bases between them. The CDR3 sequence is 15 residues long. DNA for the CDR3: TGTGCCAGTAGAAACAGGGAATGGAGCAATCAGCCCCAGCATTTT. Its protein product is CASRNREWSNQPQHF.

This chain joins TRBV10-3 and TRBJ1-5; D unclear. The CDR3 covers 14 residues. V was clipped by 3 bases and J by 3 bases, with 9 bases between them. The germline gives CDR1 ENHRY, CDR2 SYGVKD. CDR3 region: CAISDSQANQPQHF. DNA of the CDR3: TGTGCCATCAGTGACTCTCAGGCCAATCAGCCCCAGCATTTT.

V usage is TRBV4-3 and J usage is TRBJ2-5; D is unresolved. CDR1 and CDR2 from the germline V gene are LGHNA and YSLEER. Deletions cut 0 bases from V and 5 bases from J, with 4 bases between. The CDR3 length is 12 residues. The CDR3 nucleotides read TGCGCCAGCAGCCAAGAGAGGGAGACCCAGTACTTC. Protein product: CASSQERETQYF.

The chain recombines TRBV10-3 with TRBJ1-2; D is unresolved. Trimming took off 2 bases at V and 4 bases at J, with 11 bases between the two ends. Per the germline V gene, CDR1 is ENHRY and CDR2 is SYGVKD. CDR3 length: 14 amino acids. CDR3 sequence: CAISEPATGYGYTF. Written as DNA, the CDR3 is TGTGCCATCAGTGAGCCTGCGACGGGCTATGGCTACACCTTC.

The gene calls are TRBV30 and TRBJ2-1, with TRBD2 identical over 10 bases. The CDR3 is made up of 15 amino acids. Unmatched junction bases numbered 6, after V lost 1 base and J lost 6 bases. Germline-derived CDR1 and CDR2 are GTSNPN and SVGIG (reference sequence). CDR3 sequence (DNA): TGTGCCTGGAGTGGAAGCGGGGGGGCCTTCAATGAGCAGTTCTTC. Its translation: CAWSGSGGAFNEQFF.

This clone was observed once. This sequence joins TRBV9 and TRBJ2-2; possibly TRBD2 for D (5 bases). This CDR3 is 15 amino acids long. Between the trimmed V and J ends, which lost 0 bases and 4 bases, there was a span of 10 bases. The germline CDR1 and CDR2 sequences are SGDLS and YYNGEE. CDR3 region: CASSVGPRGTGELFF. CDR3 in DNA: TGTGCCAGCAGCGTAGGCCCTCGGGGCACCGGGGAGCTGTTTTTT.

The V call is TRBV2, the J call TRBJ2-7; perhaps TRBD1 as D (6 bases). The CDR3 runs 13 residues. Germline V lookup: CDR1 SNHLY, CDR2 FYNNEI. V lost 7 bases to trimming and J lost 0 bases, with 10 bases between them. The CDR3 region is CASNTGSSYEQYF. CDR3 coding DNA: TGTGCCAGCAACACAGGGAGCTCCTACGAGCAGTACTTC.

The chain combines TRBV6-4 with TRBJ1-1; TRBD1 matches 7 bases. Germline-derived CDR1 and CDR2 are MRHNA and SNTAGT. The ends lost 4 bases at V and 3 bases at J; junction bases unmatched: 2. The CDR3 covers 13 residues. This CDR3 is CASSATGDTEAFF. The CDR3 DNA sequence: TGTGCCAGCAGTGCTACAGGGGACACTGAAGCTTTCTTT.

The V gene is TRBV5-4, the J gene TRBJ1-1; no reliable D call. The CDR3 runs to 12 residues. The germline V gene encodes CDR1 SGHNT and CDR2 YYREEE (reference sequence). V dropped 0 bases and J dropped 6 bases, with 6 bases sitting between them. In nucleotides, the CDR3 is TGTGCCAGCAGCTTGGGAGAGGCTGAAGCTTTCTTT. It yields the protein CASSLGEAEAFF.

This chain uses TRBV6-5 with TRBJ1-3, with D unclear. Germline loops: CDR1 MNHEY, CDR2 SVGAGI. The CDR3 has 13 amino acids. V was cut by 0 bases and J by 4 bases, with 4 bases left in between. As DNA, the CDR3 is TGTGCCAGCAGTTACTCGACAGGAAACACCATATATTTT. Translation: CASSYSTGNTIYF.

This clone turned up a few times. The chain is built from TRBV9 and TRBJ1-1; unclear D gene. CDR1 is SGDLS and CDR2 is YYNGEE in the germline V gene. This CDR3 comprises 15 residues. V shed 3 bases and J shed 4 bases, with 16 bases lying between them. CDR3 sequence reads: CASSAHGRGATEAFF. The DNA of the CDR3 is TGTGCCAGCAGCGCTCACGGGCGGGGAGCCACTGAAGCTTTCTTT.

CDR3 amino acids: CASSKLAGGEQYF. For the CDR3, the DNA is TGTGCCAGTAGTAAACTAGCGGGGGGCGAGCAGTACTTC. J is TRBJ2-7 and V is TRBV19; 12 nucleotides agree with TRBD2. With 4 bases clipped from V and 6 bases from J, the junction kept 1 base outside the gene matches. The CDR3 spans 13 residues. Germline values: CDR1 LNHDA, CDR2 SQIVND (reference sequence).

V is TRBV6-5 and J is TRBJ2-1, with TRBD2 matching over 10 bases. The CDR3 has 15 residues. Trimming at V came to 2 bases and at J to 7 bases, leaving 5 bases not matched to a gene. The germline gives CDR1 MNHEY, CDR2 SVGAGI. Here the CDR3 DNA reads TGTGCCAGCAGTTACAGCGGGGGGGGCCAGAATGAGCAGTTCTTC. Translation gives CASSYSGGGQNEQFF.

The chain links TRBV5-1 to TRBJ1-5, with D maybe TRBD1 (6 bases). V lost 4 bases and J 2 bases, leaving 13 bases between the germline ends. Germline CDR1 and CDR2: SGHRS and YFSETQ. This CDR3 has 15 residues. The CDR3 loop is CASSQGGGGNQPQHF. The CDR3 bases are TGCGCCAGCAGCCAAGGGGGAGGGGGCAATCAGCCCCAGCATTTT.

CDR3 in amino acids: CASSPGQSYADTQYF. The DNA for the CDR3 is TGTGCCAGCAGCCCCGGACAGTCCTACGCAGATACGCAGTATTTT. This chain uses TRBV6-5 with TRBJ2-3; possible D gene TRBD1, 6 bases. Between the trimmed V and J ends, which lost 6 bases and 4 bases, there was a span of 17 bases. The CDR3 sequence is 15 residues long. CDR1 and CDR2 from the germline V gene are MNHEY and SVGAGI.

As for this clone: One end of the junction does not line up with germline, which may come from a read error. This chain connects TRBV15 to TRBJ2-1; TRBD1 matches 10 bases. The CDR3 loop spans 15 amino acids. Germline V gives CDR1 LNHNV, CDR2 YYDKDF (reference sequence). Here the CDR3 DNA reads TGTGCCATCAGCAGGGACAGGGGCTCCTACAATGAGCAGTTCTTC. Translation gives CAISRDRGSYNEQFF.

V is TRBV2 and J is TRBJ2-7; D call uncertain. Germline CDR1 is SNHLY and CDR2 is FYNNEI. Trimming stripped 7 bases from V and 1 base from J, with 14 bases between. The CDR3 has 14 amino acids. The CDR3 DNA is TGTGCCAGCAACATGAGGTCCGGATCCTACGAGCAGTACTTC. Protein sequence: CASNMRSGSYEQYF.

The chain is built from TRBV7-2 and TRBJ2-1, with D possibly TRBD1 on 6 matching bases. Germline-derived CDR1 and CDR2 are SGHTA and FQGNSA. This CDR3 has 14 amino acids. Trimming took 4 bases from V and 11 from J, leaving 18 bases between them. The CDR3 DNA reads TGTGCCAGCAGCTCCACAACAGGGAGTGGGAAGCAGTTCTTC. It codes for CASSSTTGSGKQFF.

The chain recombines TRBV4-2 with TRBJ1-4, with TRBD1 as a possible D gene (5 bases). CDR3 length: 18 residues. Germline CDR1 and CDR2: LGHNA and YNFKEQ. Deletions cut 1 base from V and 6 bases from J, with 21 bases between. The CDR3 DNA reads TGTGCCAGCAGCCAAGCCTACGGGGGAGGGGCCGGAGATGAAAAACTGTTTTTT. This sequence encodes CASSQAYGGGAGDEKLFF.